This T cell receptor (beta chain) was identified during a study of blood T cell repertoires in COVID-19. Study details: Whether acute or convalescent, the COVID-19 samples came from the United States, Italy and Spain. Sample material is recorded as cDNA or gDNA derived from T cells, B-cell-depleted T cells, or PBMCs.

As handled by the study authors: Estimation of nucleated cell counts was performed using reference gene primer amplification. Clones were read by immunoSEQ multiplex PCR, and TCRdb kept only the in-frame ones, dropping some. The D gene and trimming were derived from the DNA, and the V and J assignments and clone size from that table. The repertoire holds about 220,000 clones, with approximately 85% as singletons. Seattle patients were enrolled while actively infected and followed longitudinally. This CDR3 is built from 11 residues. Germline lookup yields CDR1 DFQATT and CDR2 SNEGSKA (reference sequence). The ends were cut back, 3 bases at V and 5 bases at J, with 7 bases in the middle.

J is TRBJ1-1 and V is TRBV20-1; D ambiguous. What was sequenced was peripheral blood. The TCR was taken from a woman in her sixties or seventies with COVID-19, enrolled during active disease. In DNA form, the CDR3 reads TGCAGTGCTAGTGGGCAGACTGAAGCTTTCTTT. Its protein is CSASGQTEAFF.